Shown below are 13 T cell receptor beta chains from a single sample sequenced in a study of response to subunit inactivated influenza vaccine (dated 2018 in TCRdb). The library came from RT-PCR. The listed sequencing device is Illumina HiSeq 2500. TCRdb reran the public reads through fastp at Q25 and MiXCR, keeping productive beta chains. Entries that share a CDR3 protein sequence are merged under the most common genes and DNA. In all, the sample holds 450,000 to 600,000 distinct CDR3 sequences, and more than 7% of those were seen once. The top ten constitute around 13% of the sample. The input for sequencing was PBMCs from blood, taken around 25 months after vaccination. The receptors come from a man between 50 and 69 years old who received an inactivated influenza vaccine. Donor details come from another sample of the same person, matched by shared clones.

This sequence joins TRBV7-6 and TRBJ2-1, with D unresolved. Germline lookup yields CDR1 SGHVS and CDR2 FNYEAQ. Trimming removed 7 bases from V and 6 bases from J, with 13 bases in between. The CDR3 is made up of 13 amino acids. In DNA form, the CDR3 reads TGTGCCAGCACCCATCCGGGCCTCAATGAGCAGTTCTTC. This sequence encodes CASTHPGLNEQFF.

The V call is TRBV7-2, the J call TRBJ2-7, with a possible D match to TRBD2 (5 bases). CDR1 SGHTA and CDR2 FQGNSA come from the germline V gene. Trimming removed 5 bases from V and 4 bases from J, with 12 bases in between. The CDR3 covers 13 residues. CDR3 amino acids: CASSLLGVYEQYF. The CDR3 DNA follows: TGTGCCAGCAGCCTCCTCGGGGTTTACGAGCAGTACTTC.

This clonotype came up many times. The V gene is TRBV29-1, the J gene TRBJ2-2, with 16 positions matching TRBD2. Germline-derived CDR1 and CDR2 are SQVTM and ANQGSEA. After removal of 6 bases from V and 3 bases from J, the junction contained 4 bases not matched to a gene. The CDR3 has 16 amino acids. DNA for the CDR3: TGCAGCGTCGGGACTAGCGGGAGGGCCGACACCGGGGAGCTGTTTTTT. Its protein product is CSVGTSGRADTGELFF.

This clonotype was observed at least ten times. The gene calls are TRBV12-3 or TRBV12-4 and TRBJ2-5, with 8 positions matching TRBD2. Trimming at V came to 7 bases and at J to 2 bases, leaving 12 bases not matched to a gene. The CDR3 loop spans 16 amino acids. CDR3 sequence reads: CASNNRGTSGQETQYF. The CDR3, as DNA: TGTGCCAGCAACAATCGTGGAACTAGCGGACAAGAGACCCAGTACTTC.

This clonotype showed up many times. The chain joins TRBV12-3 or TRBV12-4 to TRBJ2-3, with D possibly being TRBD2 (6 bases). This CDR3 contains 15 residues. The V end was cut by 0 bases, the J end by 3 bases, with 10 bases between. The CDR3 spells CASSLAGGMTDTQYF. CDR3 DNA: TGTGCCAGCAGTTTAGCGGGAGGAATGACAGATACGCAGTATTTT.

This clonotype was seen only a few times. This chain joins TRBV28 and TRBJ1-2, with TRBD1 identical over 11 bases. V dropped 5 bases and J dropped 4; count of bases not matched to a gene: 12. CDR3 length: 17 amino acids. Germline-derived CDR1 and CDR2 are MDHEN and SYDVKM. The CDR3 DNA reads TGTGCCAGCAGTCCCTCCGGGACAGGGGGTTCGCTCTATGGCTACACCTTC. Amino acid sequence: CASSPSGTGGSLYGYTF.

This clonotype was seen at least ten times. The chain carries TRBV12-3 or TRBV12-4 and TRBJ2-4, with 8 bases fitting TRBD1. V was pared by 8 bases and J by 7 bases, with 7 bases of the junction left unmatched. The CDR3 runs to 13 residues. CDR3 nucleotide sequence: TGTGCCAGCGGCGGGACAGGAGGCAACATTCAGTACTTC. This encodes CASGGTGGNIQYF.

The chain links TRBV3-1 to TRBJ2-7; D is perhaps TRBD1 (6 bases). CDR1 and CDR2 from the germline V gene are LGHDT and YNNKEL (reference sequence). V was cut by 1 base and J by 2 bases, with 18 bases left in between. This CDR3 is 17 amino acids long. The CDR3 DNA reads TGTGCCAGCAGCCAAGCCCTCTTTCGAACAGGGACCTACGAGCAGTACTTC. Translation gives CASSQALFRTGTYEQYF.

This clonotype was detected a few times. The V call is TRBV7-6, the J call TRBJ1-2, with TRBD1 as a possible D gene (6 bases). The ends were cut back, 1 base at V and 1 base at J, with 16 bases in the middle. This CDR3 spans 17 amino acids. CDR1 is SGHVS and CDR2 is FNYEAQ in the germline V gene. The CDR3 DNA follows: TGTGCCAGCAGCTTAGGACAGGCGCCTTCCTTTAACTATGGCTACACCTTC. As protein: CASSLGQAPSFNYGYTF.

The chain employs TRBV6-5 and TRBJ1-1, with D possibly being TRBD1 (6 bases). The V end lost 0 bases, the J end lost 4 bases, and 15 bases lay between the germline ends. The germline V gene has CDR1 MNHEY and CDR2 SVGAGI. CDR3 length: 16 amino acids. CDR3 DNA: TGTGCCAGCAGTTACTCCATTGACATACAGGGCACTGAAGCTTTCTTT. Protein: CASSYSIDIQGTEAFF.

V and J are TRBV7-9 and TRBJ1-1; D remains ambiguous. The germline V gene encodes CDR1 SEHNR and CDR2 FQNEAQ (reference sequence). The CDR3 runs to 13 residues. V was pared by 5 bases and J by 3 bases, with 10 bases between. The CDR3 nucleotides read TGTGCCAGCAGCGTAAACAGTTACACTGAAGCTTTCTTT. Its translation: CASSVNSYTEAFF.

This clonotype was counted ten times or more. The chain uses TRBV6-5 and TRBJ2-1; no definite D call. The V and J ends lost 2 bases and 7 bases respectively, with 9 bases between them. Germline V gene data show CDR1 as MNHEY and CDR2 as SVGAGI. The CDR3 runs 13 residues. CDR3 loop: CASSYPPSNEQFF. The DNA for the CDR3 is TGTGCCAGCAGTTACCCCCCCAGTAATGAGCAGTTCTTC.

This chain links TRBV6-1 with TRBJ2-2; D is undetermined. Germline CDR1 is MNHNS and CDR2 is SASEGT. The ends were cut back, 4 bases at V and 10 bases at J, with 22 bases in the middle. The length of the CDR3 is 16 residues. The CDR3 region has the DNA TGTGCCAGCAGTGGCCCCAAAAGGGTTTCAGTCATGGAGCTGTTTTTT. Amino acids: CASSGPKRVSVMELFF.